The sequence of this TCR beta chain was determined in a study of shared clonotypes between healthy human individuals. Here immunoSEQ multiplex PCR was the method, and the copy in TCRdb shows in-frame clones only, minus some. The table has about 490,000 clones, roughly 80% seen once. V was pared by 2 bases and J by 4 bases, with 10 bases between. Germline V gives CDR1 KGHSH, CDR2 LQKENI. The CDR3 covers 14 residues. The chain is built from TRBV18 and TRBJ2-3; the D gene could be TRBD1 or TRBD2 (5 bases each). Input material: PBMCs. The source of this sequence is a woman in her thirties or forties in good health. Some clones in this sample may be carry-over from other donors' samples. For the CDR3, the DNA is TGTGCCAGCTCACCAGGGACCGGCGCAGATACGCAGTATTTT. Translated: CASSPGTGADTQYF. Full variable domain (outside the CDR3, taken from reference TRBV18 and TRBJ2-3): NAGVMQNPRHLVRRRGQEARLRCSPMKGHSHVYWYRQLPEEGLKFMVYLQKENIIDESGMPKERFSAEFPKEGPSILRIQQVVRGDSAAYFCASSPGTGADTQYFGPGTRLTVL.